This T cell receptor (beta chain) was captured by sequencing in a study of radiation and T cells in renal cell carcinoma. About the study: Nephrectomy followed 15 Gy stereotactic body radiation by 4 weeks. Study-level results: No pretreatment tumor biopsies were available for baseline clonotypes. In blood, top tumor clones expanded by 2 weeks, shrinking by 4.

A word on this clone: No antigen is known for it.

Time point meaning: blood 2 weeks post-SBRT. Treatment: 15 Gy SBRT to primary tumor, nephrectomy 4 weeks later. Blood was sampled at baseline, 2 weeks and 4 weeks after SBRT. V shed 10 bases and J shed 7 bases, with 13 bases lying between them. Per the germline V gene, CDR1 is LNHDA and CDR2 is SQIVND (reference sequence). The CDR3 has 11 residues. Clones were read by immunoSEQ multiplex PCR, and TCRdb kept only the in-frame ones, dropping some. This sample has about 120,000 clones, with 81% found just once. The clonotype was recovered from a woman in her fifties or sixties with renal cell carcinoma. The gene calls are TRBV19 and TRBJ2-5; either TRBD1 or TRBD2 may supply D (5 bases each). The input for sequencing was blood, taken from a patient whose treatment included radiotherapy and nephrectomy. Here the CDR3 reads CATGAARTQYF. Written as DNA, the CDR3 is TGTGCCACCGGGGCGGCTCGGACCCAGTACTTC.